A single sample gave rise to the 5 T cell receptor beta chains below, sequenced in a study of cytomegalovirus exposure and HLA in healthy donors. With 60 Vbeta and 13 Jbeta primers, the PCR was carried out. Generated by immunoSEQ multiplex PCR, the TCRdb table keeps only in-frame clones and is missing some. Found here are about 200,000 clones, 75% to 90% of them singletons; the top ten hold approximately 0.31%. The sample comprised PBMCs. The receptors shown here come from a woman in her twenties or thirties in good health and CMV-seronegative.

V usage is TRBV14 and J usage is TRBJ1-1; D call uncertain. The CDR3 sequence is 13 residues long. The V and J ends lost 0 bases and 8 bases respectively, with 10 bases between them. Per the germline V gene, CDR1 is SGHDN and CDR2 is FVKESK. In DNA form, the CDR3 reads TGTGCCAGCAGCCAAGAGGCACTCGGGGAAGCTTTCTTT. Protein product: CASSQEALGEAFF.

The chain combines TRBV27 with TRBJ2-5, with TRBD2 as a possible D gene (5 bases). Germline assignment: CDR1 MNHEY and CDR2 SMNVEV (reference sequence). The ends were cut back, 3 bases at V and 10 bases at J, with 9 bases in the middle. CDR3 length equals 11 residues. CDR3 region: CASSFGEDQYF. Written as DNA, the CDR3 is TGTGCCAGCAGTTTCGGGGAAGACCAGTACTTC.

The chain has TRBV5-4 and TRBJ2-3, with 10 bases lining up with TRBD2. This CDR3 contains 17 residues. Germline assignment: CDR1 SGHNT and CDR2 YYREEE (reference sequence). V shed 0 bases, J shed 2 bases, and the junction held 6 bases outside the gene matches. In nucleotides, the CDR3 is TGTGCCAGCAGCTTGGAGACTAGCGGGTCTTACACAGATACGCAGTATTTT. Protein product: CASSLETSGSYTDTQYF.

This chain links TRBV2 with TRBJ2-3, with D hard to call. V was cut by 2 bases and J by 4 bases, with 7 bases left in between. The CDR3 sequence is 13 residues long. Germline values: CDR1 SNHLY, CDR2 FYNNEI. CDR3 sequence (DNA): TGTGCCAGCAGTGAATACGCGGCAGATACGCAGTATTTT. Its translation: CASSEYAADTQYF.

This chain links TRBV7-9 with TRBJ2-1; 14 bases fit TRBD2. In germline, CDR1 is SEHNR, CDR2 FQNEAQ (reference sequence). This CDR3 is built from 18 residues. V lost 6 bases and J lost 3; bases outside the gene matches: 10. CDR3 in amino acids: CASSHGLAGGSHYNEQFF. CDR3 DNA sequence: TGTGCCAGCAGTCATGGACTAGCGGGAGGTTCTCACTACAATGAGCAGTTCTTC.